These T cell receptor beta chains were read from a single sample in a study of glioma-infiltrating T cells after dendritic cell vaccination. Some clones are missing from TCRdb's copy, which holds only in-frame ones; the method was immunoSEQ multiplex PCR. The repertoire holds about 49,000 clones, over 75% seen once, with 10% to 12% in the top ten. The sequences come from blood, collected before dendritic cell vaccination. The receptor set was obtained from a human donor with glioblastoma. Both conserved end residues are part of each CDR3. A D gene is named only where the DNA matches it firmly. A row's size may be missing; if present it is once, few, many or a size class.

>TRBJ1-2|NA|TRBD1|TRBV27
TGTGCCAGCAGTTCCGGGACAGGGGCGGCGGGCGGCTACACCTTC
CASSSGTGAAGGYTF
>TRBJ2-1|NA|TRBD2|TRBV4-3
TGCGCCAGCAGCCAAGATAGGGCTAGCGGCTACAATGAGCAGTTCTTC
CASSQDRASGYNEQFF
>TRBJ2-7|once|TRBD1|TRBV4-1
TGCGCCAGCAGCCTCCACAGGGGGCCTATCCCCTTGCAGTACTTC
CASSLHRGPIPLQYF
>TRBJ1-2|NA|NA|TRBV14
TGTGCCAGCGCCCCAGGACAGTACTATGGCTACACCTTC
CASAPGQYYGYTF
>TRBJ1-1|NA|NA|TRBV19
TGTGCCAGTAGCCCGAGGGCCAGGATGAACACTGAAGCTTTCTTT
CASSPRARMNTEAFF
>TRBJ2-2|NA|NA|TRBV11-2
TGTGCCAGCAGCTCTCGGGGCACCGGGGAGCTGTTTTTT
CASSSRGTGELFF
>TRBJ2-1|NA|NA|TRBV7-2
TGTGCCAGCAGCTTAGCCAGGGGATCTTACAATGAGCAGTTCTTC
CASSLARGSYNEQFF
>TRBJ1-1|once|NA|TRBV29-1
TGCAGCGTTGCGCTCGGGACACCTGAAACCCCTGAAGCTTTCTTT
CSVALGTPETPEAFF
>TRBJ2-7|NA|TRBD2|TRBV7-8
TGTGCCAGCAGTACCCCACAACTAGCGGACATAACCTACGAGCAGTACTTC
CASSTPQLADITYEQYF
>TRBJ2-5|NA|NA|TRBV6-1
TGTGCCAGCAGTGACGCGCTCCAAGAGACCCAGTACTTC
CASSDALQETQYF
>TRBJ2-3|NA|NA|TRBV18
TGTGCCAGCTCACCACCGCTCAGTGGGCGAGATACGCAGTATTTT
CASSPPLSGRDTQYF
>TRBJ2-1|once|TRBD2|TRBV10-1
TGCGCCAGCAGTGCTACTAGCGGGAAGTATTACAATGAGCAGTTCTTC
CASSATSGKYYNEQFF
>TRBJ2-1|few|NA|TRBV29-1
TGCAGCGTTGAAGAAATAAATGAGCAGTTCTTC
CSVEEINEQFF
>TRBJ2-3|NA|TRBD2|TRBV4-1
TGCGCCAGCAGCCGCGCCTGGGGGGGTACGCAGTATTTT
CASSRAWGGTQYF
>TRBJ2-5|NA|TRBD2|TRBV7-2
TGTGCCAGCAGCTTATCCAGCGGGGGAGGGGAAGAGACCCAGTACTTC
CASSLSSGGGEETQYF
>TRBJ2-7|NA|TRBD1|TRBV5-4
TGTGCCAGCAGCCCACCGCAAGGACAGGGGGCGGGCGAGCAGTACTTC
CASSPPQGQGAGEQYF
>TRBJ2-1|NA|NA|TRBV4-3
TGCGCCAGCAGCCAAGAACAGGGCGAGCAGTTCTTC
CASSQEQGEQFF
>TRBJ2-2|NA|NA|TRBV11-2
TGTGCCAGCAGCCCCCTTATCGGGGCCGGGGAGCTGTTTTTT
CASSPLIGAGELFF
>TRBJ1-4|NA|NA|TRBV6-6
TGTGCCAGCAGTTTACAAACGGGTAATGAAAAACTGTTTTTT
CASSLQTGNEKLFF
>TRBJ1-3|few|NA|TRBV7-9
TGTGCCAGCAGCTTATCCAGGGGCCACACCATATATTTT
CASSLSRGHTIYF